The T cell receptor beta chain described here comes from a study of blood T cell repertoires in COVID-19. Study overall: Sites in the United States, Italy and Spain provided acute and convalescent COVID-19 samples. The cDNA or gDNA used as material had been derived from T cells, B-cell-depleted T cells, or PBMCs.

Trimming took off 1 base at V and 1 base at J, with 7 bases between the two ends. The germline V gene encodes CDR1 SEHNR and CDR2 FQNEAQ (reference sequence). The CDR3 is 14 amino acids. In the original analysis: Estimates of nucleated cell counts were drawn from the amplification of reference gene primers. Assay used: immunoSEQ multiplex PCR; TCRdb lists only in-frame clones, some missing. That table supplies the V and J calls and clone size; D and trimming were determined from the DNA. This repertoire shows over 45,000 clones, 80% to 90% found once; its top ten account for around 6%. Sequenced material: peripheral blood. V usage is TRBV7-9 and J usage is TRBJ1-2; D is unclear. The clonotype originates from a woman over 75 with acute or convalescent COVID-19. CDR3 protein: CASSLEQVNYGYTF. CDR3 sequence (DNA): TGTGCCAGCAGCTTAGAGCAGGTTAACTATGGCTACACCTTC.